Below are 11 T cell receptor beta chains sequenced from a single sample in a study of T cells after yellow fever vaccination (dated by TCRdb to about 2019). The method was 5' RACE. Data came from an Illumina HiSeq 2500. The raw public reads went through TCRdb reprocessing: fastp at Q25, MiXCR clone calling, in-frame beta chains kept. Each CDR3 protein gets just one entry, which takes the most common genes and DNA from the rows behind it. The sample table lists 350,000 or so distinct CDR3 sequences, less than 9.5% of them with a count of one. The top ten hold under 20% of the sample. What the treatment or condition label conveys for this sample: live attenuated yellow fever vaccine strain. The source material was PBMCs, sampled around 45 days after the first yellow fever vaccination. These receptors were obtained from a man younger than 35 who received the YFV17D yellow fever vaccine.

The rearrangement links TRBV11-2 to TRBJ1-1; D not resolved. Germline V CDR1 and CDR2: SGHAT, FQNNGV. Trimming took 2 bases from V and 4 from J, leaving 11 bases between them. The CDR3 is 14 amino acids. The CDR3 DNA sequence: TGTGCCAGCAGCTTACACGGGAGGTCCACTGAAGCTTTCTTT. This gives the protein CASSLHGRSTEAFF.

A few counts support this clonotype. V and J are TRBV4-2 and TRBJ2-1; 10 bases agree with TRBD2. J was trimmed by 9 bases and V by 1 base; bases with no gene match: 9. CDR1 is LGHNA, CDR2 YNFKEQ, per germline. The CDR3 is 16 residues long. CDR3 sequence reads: CASSQVHSGGYVEQFF. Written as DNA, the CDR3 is TGTGCCAGCAGCCAAGTCCATAGCGGGGGGTATGTTGAGCAGTTCTTC.

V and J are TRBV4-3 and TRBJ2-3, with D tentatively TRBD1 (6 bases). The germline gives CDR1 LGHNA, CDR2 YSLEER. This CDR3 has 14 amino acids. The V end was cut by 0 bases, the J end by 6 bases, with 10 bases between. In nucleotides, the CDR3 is TGCGCCAGCAGCCAAGAAGGAAGGGGGGATACGCAGTATTTT. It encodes CASSQEGRGDTQYF.

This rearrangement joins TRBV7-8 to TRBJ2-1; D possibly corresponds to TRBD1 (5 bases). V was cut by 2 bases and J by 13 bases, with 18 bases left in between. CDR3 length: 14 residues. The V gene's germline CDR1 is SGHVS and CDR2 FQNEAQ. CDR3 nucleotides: TGTGCCAGCAGCTTATGGGGCGCAGGATGGGCACAGTTCTTC. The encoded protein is CASSLWGAGWAQFF.

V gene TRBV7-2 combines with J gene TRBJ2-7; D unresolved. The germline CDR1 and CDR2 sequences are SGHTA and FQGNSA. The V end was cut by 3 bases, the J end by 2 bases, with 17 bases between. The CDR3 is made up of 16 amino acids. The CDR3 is CASSFWGAADTYEQYF. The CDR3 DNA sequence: TGTGCCAGCAGCTTTTGGGGTGCGGCGGATACCTACGAGCAGTACTTC.

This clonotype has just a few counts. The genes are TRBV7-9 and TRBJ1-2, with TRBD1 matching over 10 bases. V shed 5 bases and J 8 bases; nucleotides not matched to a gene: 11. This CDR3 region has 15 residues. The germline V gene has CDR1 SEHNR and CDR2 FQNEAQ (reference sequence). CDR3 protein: CASSARDRGVGGYTF. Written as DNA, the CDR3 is TGTGCCAGCAGCGCCCGGGACAGGGGCGTCGGGGGCTACACCTTC.

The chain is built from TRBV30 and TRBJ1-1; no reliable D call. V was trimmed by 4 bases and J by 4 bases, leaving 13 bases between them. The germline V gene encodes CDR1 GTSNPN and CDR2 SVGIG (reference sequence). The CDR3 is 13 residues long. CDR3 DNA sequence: TGTGCCTGGATGTCTTATTCCCGCACTGAAGCTTTCTTT. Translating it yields CAWMSYSRTEAFF. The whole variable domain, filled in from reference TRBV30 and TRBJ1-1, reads SQTIHQWPATLVQPVGSPLSLECTVEGTSNPNLYWYRQAAGRGLQLLFYSVGIGQISSEVPQNLSASRPQDRQFILSSKKLLLSDSGFYLCAWMSYSRTEAFFGQGTRLTVV.

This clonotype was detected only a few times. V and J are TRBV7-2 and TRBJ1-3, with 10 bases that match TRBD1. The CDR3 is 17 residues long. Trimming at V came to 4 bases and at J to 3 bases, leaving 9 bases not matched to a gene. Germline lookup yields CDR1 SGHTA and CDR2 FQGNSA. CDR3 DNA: TGTGCCAGCAGCTCATTACTCGGGACAGGGGTTGGAAACACCATATATTTT. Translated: CASSSLLGTGVGNTIYF.

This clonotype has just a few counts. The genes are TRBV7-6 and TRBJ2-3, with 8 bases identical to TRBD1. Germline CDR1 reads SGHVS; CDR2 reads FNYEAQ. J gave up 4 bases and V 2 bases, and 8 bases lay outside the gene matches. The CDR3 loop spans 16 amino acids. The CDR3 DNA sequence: TGTGCCAGCAGCTTACCCGACAGGGGCGCATCAGATACGCAGTATTTT. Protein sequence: CASSLPDRGASDTQYF.

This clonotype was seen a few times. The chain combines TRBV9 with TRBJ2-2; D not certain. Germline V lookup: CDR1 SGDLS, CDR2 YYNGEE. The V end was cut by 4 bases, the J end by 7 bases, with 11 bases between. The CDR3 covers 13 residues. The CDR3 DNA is TGTGCCAGCAGCTTCTCAACCGGCGGGGAGCTGTTTTTT. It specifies CASSFSTGGELFF.

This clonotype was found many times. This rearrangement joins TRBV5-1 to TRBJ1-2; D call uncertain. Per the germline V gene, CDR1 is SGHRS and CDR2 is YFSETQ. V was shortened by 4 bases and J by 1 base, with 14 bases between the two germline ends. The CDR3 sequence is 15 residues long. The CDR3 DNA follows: TGCGCCAGCAGCCGAACCCCGAATATTAACTATGGCTACACCTTC. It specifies CASSRTPNINYGYTF.